The present entry profiles one T cell receptor beta chain with its context. This entry comes from a study of blood T cell repertoires in COVID-19. Germline lookup yields CDR1 SGHNT and CDR2 YYREEE (reference sequence). Trimming shortened V by 2 bases and J by 2 bases, and 13 bases separated the two germline ends. The CDR3 runs 15 residues. This table comes from immunoSEQ multiplex PCR, and its TCRdb copy is limited to in-frame clones, with some not included. This table holds 430,000 or so clones, 85% to 90% found once. This clonotype was obtained from a woman between 40 and 50 years old who had recovered from COVID-19. Material for sequencing was PBMCs or T cells enriched from blood (not recorded which). The rearrangement joins TRBV5-4 to TRBJ2-5; the D gene is possibly TRBD1 (5 bases). CDR3 sequence: CASSLGWGRQETQYF. DNA of the CDR3: TGTGCCAGCAGCTTAGGGTGGGGCAGACAAGAGACCCAGTACTTC.